This TCR beta chain derives from a study of blood T cell repertoires in COVID-19. Study in general: The United States, Italy and Spain supplied acute and convalescent COVID-19 samples.

V was clipped by 3 bases and J by 10 bases; unmatched bases: 7. The CDR3 extends over 15 amino acids. CDR1 and CDR2 from the germline V gene are ENHRY and SYGVKD. Profiling relied on immunoSEQ multiplex PCR, and the TCRdb table lists in-frame clones only, not all of them. The data contain roughly 140,000 clones, about 87% of them singletons. The clonotype comes from a woman aged 80 or older with acute or convalescent COVID-19. The chain uses TRBV10-3 and TRBJ1-6, with 9 bases identical to TRBD1. What was sequenced was peripheral blood. CDR3 bases: TGTGCCATCAGTGACTCGATGGACAGGGGCTCACCCCTCCACTTT. Protein product: CAISDSMDRGSPLHF.